These T cell receptor beta chains were read from a single sample in a study of post-analysis software for immune sequencing data. TCRdb analysed the PCR reads with MiXCR anew, one entry per CDR3 protein. The data show about 570,000 distinct CDR3 sequences, around a third seen once. Sequenced input: blood. These receptor sequences come from a girl aged 2-17 years with multiple sclerosis. CDR3s include the opening cysteine and the closing phenylalanine or tryptophan. A D gene is named only where the DNA matches it firmly. Some rows mark clone size as missing; the rest say once, few, many or name a class of expanded clone.

d_gene: NA; j_gene: TRBJ1-1; abundance: NA; v_gene: TRBV20-1; CDR3aa: CSARDTALGTEAFF; CDR3nt: TGCAGTGCTAGAGATACGGCCCTTGGCACTGAAGCTTTCTTT
d_gene: NA; j_gene: TRBJ2-5; abundance: NA; v_gene: TRBV20-1; CDR3aa: CSARDLSSYQETQYF; CDR3nt: TGCAGTGCTAGAGATCTATCGTCGTACCAAGAGACCCAGTACTTC
d_gene: NA; j_gene: TRBJ1-4; abundance: once; v_gene: TRBV20-1; CDR3aa: CSARDLRADDNEKLFF; CDR3nt: TGCAGTGCTAGAGATCTGAGGGCAGATGATAATGAAAAACTGTTTTTT
d_gene: TRBD1; j_gene: TRBJ2-3; abundance: NA; v_gene: TRBV6-1; CDR3aa: CASSEAKGQGAGDTQYF; CDR3nt: TGTGCCAGCAGTGAAGCCAAGGGACAGGGGGCCGGAGATACGCAGTATTTT
d_gene: NA; j_gene: TRBJ2-3; abundance: NA; v_gene: TRBV7-2; CDR3aa: CASSLSLITDTQYF; CDR3nt: TGTGCCAGCAGCTTAAGCCTTATCACAGATACGCAGTATTTT
d_gene: NA; j_gene: TRBJ1-2; abundance: NA; v_gene: TRBV20-1; CDR3aa: CSAPITRETNYGYTF; CDR3nt: TGCAGTGCTCCAATAACACGGGAGACTAACTATGGCTACACCTTC
d_gene: TRBD1; j_gene: TRBJ2-3; abundance: NA; v_gene: TRBV5-1; CDR3aa: CASSFPGTARDTQYF; CDR3nt: TGCGCCAGCAGTTTTCCCGGGACAGCTCGGGATACGCAGTATTTT
d_gene: TRBD1; j_gene: TRBJ1-1; abundance: NA; v_gene: TRBV5-1; CDR3aa: CASSLREQGAVNTEAFF; CDR3nt: TGCGCCAGCAGCTTGCGTGAACAGGGGGCGGTGAACACTGAAGCTTTCTTT
d_gene: TRBD1; j_gene: TRBJ2-7; abundance: few; v_gene: TRBV5-1; CDR3aa: CASSLGTGYGTYEQYF; CDR3nt: TGCGCCAGCAGCTTGGGGACAGGGTACGGAACCTACGAGCAGTACTTC
d_gene: NA; j_gene: TRBJ1-2; abundance: NA; v_gene: TRBV6-6; CDR3aa: CALGDGYTF; CDR3nt: TGTGCATTAGGCGATGGCTACACCTTC
d_gene: NA; j_gene: TRBJ2-3; abundance: few; v_gene: TRBV10-3; CDR3aa: CAISARGGRISDTQYF; CDR3nt: TGTGCCATCAGTGCAAGGGGGGGCAGGATCTCAGATACGCAGTATTTT
d_gene: TRBD2; j_gene: TRBJ2-3; abundance: NA; v_gene: TRBV5-6; CDR3aa: CASSWAGGRTDTQYF; CDR3nt: TGTGCCAGCAGCTGGGCGGGGGGGCGAACAGATACGCAGTATTTT
d_gene: TRBD2; j_gene: TRBJ2-3; abundance: few; v_gene: TRBV10-1; CDR3aa: CASSDPQAGDTDTQYF; CDR3nt: TGCGCCAGCAGTGATCCCCAAGCGGGGGATACAGATACGCAGTATTTT
d_gene: NA; j_gene: TRBJ2-5; abundance: few; v_gene: TRBV3-1; CDR3aa: CASSQEDVQETQYF; CDR3nt: TGTGCCAGCAGCCAAGAAGACGTTCAAGAGACCCAGTACTTC
d_gene: NA; j_gene: TRBJ2-1; abundance: NA; v_gene: TRBV7-2; CDR3aa: CASSLETGGARNEQFF; CDR3nt: TGTGCCAGCAGCTTAGAAACTGGGGGCGCCAGGAATGAGCAGTTCTTC
d_gene: NA; j_gene: TRBJ2-4; abundance: few; v_gene: TRBV7-9; CDR3aa: CASSRLNIQYF; CDR3nt: TGTGCCAGCAGCCGCCTAAACATTCAGTACTTC
d_gene: NA; j_gene: TRBJ1-5; abundance: NA; v_gene: TRBV6-6; CDR3aa: CASKQGKGRSNQPQHF; CDR3nt: TGTGCCAGCAAACAGGGAAAGGGGCGGAGCAATCAGCCCCAGCATTTT
d_gene: NA; j_gene: TRBJ2-7; abundance: NA; v_gene: TRBV15; CDR3aa: CATSRDGVDEQYF; CDR3nt: TGTGCCACCAGCAGAGATGGTGTGGACGAGCAGTACTTC
d_gene: NA; j_gene: TRBJ2-3; abundance: few; v_gene: TRBV20-1; CDR3aa: CSAREFPGTSTDTQYF; CDR3nt: TGCAGTGCTAGAGAATTTCCGGGTACTAGCACAGATACGCAGTATTTT
d_gene: NA; j_gene: TRBJ2-7; abundance: NA; v_gene: TRBV20-1; CDR3aa: CSARDPGTPPYEQYF; CDR3nt: TGCAGTGCTAGAGATCCTGGGACGCCACCCTACGAGCAGTACTTC